This T cell receptor beta chain was sequenced in a study of cytomegalovirus exposure and HLA in healthy donors. Germline V gene lookup returns CDR1 MNHEY and CDR2 SMNVEV (reference sequence). The CDR3 sequence is 16 residues long. V was pared by 5 bases and J by 7 bases, with 11 bases of the junction left unmatched. The PCR contained 60 Vbeta and 13 Jbeta primers. Libraries were prepared by immunoSEQ multiplex PCR; TCRdb keeps only in-frame clonotypes and omits some of them. The sample gives over 100,000 clones, around 73% of which show up once; roughly 1.9% is in the top ten. The rearrangement uses TRBV27 and TRBJ2-3; 11 positions match TRBD2. This clonotype originated in a woman between 40 and 55 years old in good health and CMV-seronegative. Sequences were obtained from PBMCs. For the CDR3, the DNA is TGTGCCAGCAGTCCTCTAGCGGGAGGAGGTAGAAATACGCAGTATTTT. As protein: CASSPLAGGGRNTQYF.